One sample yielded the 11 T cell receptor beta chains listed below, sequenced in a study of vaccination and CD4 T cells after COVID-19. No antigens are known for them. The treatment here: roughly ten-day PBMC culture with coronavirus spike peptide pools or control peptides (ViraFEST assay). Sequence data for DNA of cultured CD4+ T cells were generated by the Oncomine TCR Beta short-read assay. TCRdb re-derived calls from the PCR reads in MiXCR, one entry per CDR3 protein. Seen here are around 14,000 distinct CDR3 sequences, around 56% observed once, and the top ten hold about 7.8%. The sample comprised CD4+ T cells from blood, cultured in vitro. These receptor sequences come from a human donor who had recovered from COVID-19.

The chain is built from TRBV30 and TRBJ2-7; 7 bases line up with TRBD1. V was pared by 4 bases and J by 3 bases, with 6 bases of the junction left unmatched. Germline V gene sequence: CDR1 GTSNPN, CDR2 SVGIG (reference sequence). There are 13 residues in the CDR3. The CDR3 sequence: CAWNTGVGYEQYF. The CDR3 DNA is TGTGCCTGGAATACAGGGGTAGGCTACGAGCAGTACTTC.

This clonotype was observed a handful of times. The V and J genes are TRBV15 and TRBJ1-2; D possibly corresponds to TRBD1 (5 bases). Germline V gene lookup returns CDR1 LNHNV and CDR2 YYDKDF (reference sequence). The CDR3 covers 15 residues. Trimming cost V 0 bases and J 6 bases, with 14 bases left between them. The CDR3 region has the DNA TGTGCCACCAGCAGAGATCACCTAGGGGAACATGGCTACACCTTC. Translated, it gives CATSRDHLGEHGYTF.

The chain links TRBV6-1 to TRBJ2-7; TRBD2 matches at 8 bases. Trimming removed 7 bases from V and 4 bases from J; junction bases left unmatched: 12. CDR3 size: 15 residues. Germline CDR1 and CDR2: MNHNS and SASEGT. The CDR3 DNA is TGTGCCAGCACCGCCGGGGGGGGCGCTAGTTACGAGCAGTACTTC. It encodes CASTAGGGASYEQYF.

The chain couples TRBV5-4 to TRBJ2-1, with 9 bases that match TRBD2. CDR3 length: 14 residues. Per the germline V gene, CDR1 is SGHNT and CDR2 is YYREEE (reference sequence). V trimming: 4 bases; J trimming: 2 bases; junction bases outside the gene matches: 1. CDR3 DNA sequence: TGTGCCAGCAGCCAGCGGGAGGCCTACAATGAGCAGTTCTTC. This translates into CASSQREAYNEQFF.

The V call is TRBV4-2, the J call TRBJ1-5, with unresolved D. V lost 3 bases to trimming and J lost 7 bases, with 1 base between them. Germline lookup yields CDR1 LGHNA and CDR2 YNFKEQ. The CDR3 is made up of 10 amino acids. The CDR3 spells CASSQQPQHF. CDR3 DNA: TGTGCCAGCAGCCAGCAGCCCCAGCATTTT.

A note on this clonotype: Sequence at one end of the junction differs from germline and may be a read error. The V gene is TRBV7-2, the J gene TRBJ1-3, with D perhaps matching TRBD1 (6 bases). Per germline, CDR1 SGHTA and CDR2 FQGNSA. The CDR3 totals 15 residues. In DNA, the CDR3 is TGCGCCAGCAGCTTAGTGGGGGCTCTGGCAAACACCATATATTTT. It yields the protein CASSLVGALANTIYF.

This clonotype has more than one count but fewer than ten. The CDR3 region is CASSQEIGHNEQFF. The CDR3 DNA sequence: TGTGCCAGCAGCCAAGAGATAGGCCACAATGAGCAGTTCTTC. This chain joins TRBV4-2 and TRBJ2-1; D call uncertain. V lost 0 bases and J 5 bases, leaving 8 bases between the germline ends. Germline assignment: CDR1 LGHNA and CDR2 YNFKEQ. The CDR3 loop spans 14 amino acids.

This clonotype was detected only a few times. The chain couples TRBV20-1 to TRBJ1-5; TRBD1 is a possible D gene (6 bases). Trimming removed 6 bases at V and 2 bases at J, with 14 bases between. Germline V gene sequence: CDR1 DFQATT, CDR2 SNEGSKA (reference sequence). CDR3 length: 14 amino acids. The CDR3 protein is CSAPGQYGNQPQHF. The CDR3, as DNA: TGCAGTGCGCCCGGACAGTATGGCAATCAGCCCCAGCATTTT.

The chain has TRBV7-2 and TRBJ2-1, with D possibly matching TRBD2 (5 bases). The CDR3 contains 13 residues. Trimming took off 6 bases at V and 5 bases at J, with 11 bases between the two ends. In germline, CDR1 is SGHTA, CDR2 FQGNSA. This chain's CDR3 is CASSLQRHNEQFF. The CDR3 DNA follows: TGTGCCAGCAGTTTACAGCGGCACAATGAGCAGTTCTTC. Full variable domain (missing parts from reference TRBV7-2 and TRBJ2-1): GAGVSQSPSNKVTEKGKDVELRCDPISGHTALYWYRQSLGQGLEFLIYFQGNSAPDKSGLPSDRFSAERTGGSVSTLTIQRTQQEDSAVYLCASSLQRHNEQFFGPGTRLTVL.

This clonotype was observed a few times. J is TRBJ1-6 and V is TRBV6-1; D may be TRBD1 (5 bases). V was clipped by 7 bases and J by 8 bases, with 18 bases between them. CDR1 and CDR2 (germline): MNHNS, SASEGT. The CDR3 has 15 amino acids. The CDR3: CASKGPGKKYSPLHF. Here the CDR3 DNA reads TGTGCCAGCAAGGGGCCGGGAAAAAAGTATTCACCCCTCCACTTT.

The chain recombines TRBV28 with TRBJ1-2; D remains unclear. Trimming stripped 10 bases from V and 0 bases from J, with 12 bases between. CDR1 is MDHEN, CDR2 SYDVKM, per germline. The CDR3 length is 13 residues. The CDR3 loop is CATLAGSNYGYTF. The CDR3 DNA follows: TGTGCCACCCTGGCGGGGTCTAACTATGGCTACACCTTC.